One sample yielded the 13 T cell receptor beta chains listed below, sequenced in a study of cytomegalovirus exposure and HLA in healthy donors. Primers for the PCR totalled 60 Vbeta and 13 Jbeta. TCRdb's copy holds only in-frame clones and misses some; the assay was immunoSEQ multiplex PCR. The top ten clones hold roughly 0.8% of a sample with under 200,000 clones, around 83% of them seen once. The material sequenced was PBMCs. The receptors stem from a woman between 18 and 29 years old in good health and CMV-seronegative.

This clone showed up just a few times. A junction end diverges from the germline sequence, so it may reflect a read error. The chain is built from TRBV2 and TRBJ1-2, with a tentative D call TRBD1 (5 bases). There are 10 residues in the CDR3. CDR1 is SNHLY and CDR2 is FYNNEI in the germline V gene. As DNA, the CDR3 is TGTGCCAGCAGTGAGGGCAGGGACTCCTTC. Amino acids: CASSEGRDSF.

The chain recombines TRBV5-6 with TRBJ1-3; TRBD1 aligns across 8 bases. CDR1 is SGHDT, CDR2 YYEEEE, per germline. The CDR3 contains 18 residues. The J segment lost 1 base and the V segment lost 0 bases, leaving 9 bases of the junction unmatched. Here the CDR3 reads CASSLALGQGASGNTIYF. The CDR3 bases are TGTGCCAGCAGCTTGGCCCTCGGGCAGGGGGCTTCTGGAAACACCATATATTTT.

J is TRBJ1-2 and V is TRBV6-5, with 11 positions matching TRBD1. Trimming at V came to 5 bases and at J to 5 bases, leaving 4 bases not matched to a gene. CDR1 and CDR2 from the germline V gene are MNHEY and SVGAGI. This CDR3 spans 14 amino acids. CDR3 residues: CASSQDRGPYGYTF. The CDR3 coding sequence is TGTGCCAGCAGTCAGGACAGGGGGCCATATGGCTACACCTTC.

The gene calls are TRBV29-1 and TRBJ2-7; 11 bases map to TRBD2. Germline V gives CDR1 SQVTM, CDR2 ANQGSEA. The J segment lost 3 bases and the V segment lost 5 bases, leaving 6 bases of the junction unmatched. This CDR3 spans 14 amino acids. Written as DNA, the CDR3 is TGCAGCGTTCTTCTAGCGGGGGGCAGCTACGAGCAGTACTTC. It codes for CSVLLAGGSYEQYF.

V usage is TRBV6-5 and J usage is TRBJ1-5; a weak D match, TRBD1 (5 bases). V was cut by 2 bases and J by 7 bases, with 12 bases left in between. In germline, CDR1 is MNHEY, CDR2 SVGAGI. CDR3 length equals 14 residues. The CDR3 DNA reads as TGTGCCAGCAGTTACGGAGCAAAGGGGCAGCCCCAGCATTTT. Protein sequence: CASSYGAKGQPQHF.

The V call is TRBV6-5, the J call TRBJ2-7, with D unresolved. Trimming pared 3 bases from V and 2 bases from J, leaving 8 bases between. The CDR3 extends over 13 amino acids. The V gene's germline CDR1 is MNHEY and CDR2 SVGAGI. The CDR3 coding sequence is TGTGCCAGCAGTTATGCGAGTACCTACGAGCAGTACTTC. Translated: CASSYASTYEQYF.

J is TRBJ1-2 and V is TRBV6-1, with a possible D match to TRBD1 (6 bases). The length of the CDR3 is 14 residues. Trimming cost V 2 bases and J 7 bases, with 14 bases left between them. Looked up from germline, CDR1 is MNHNS and CDR2 is SASEGT. CDR3 nucleotide sequence: TGTGCCAGCAGTGAACTCTTGGCAGGGGTTGGCTACACCTTC. The encoded protein is CASSELLAGVGYTF.

The chain links TRBV19 to TRBJ2-7; 7 bases agree with TRBD1. The CDR3 runs to 14 residues. Germline values: CDR1 LNHDA, CDR2 SQIVND (reference sequence). V shed 4 bases and J 5 bases; nucleotides not matched to a gene: 8. The CDR3 DNA reads as TGTGCCAGTAGTAATCGACAGGGTTCCCACGAGCAGTACTTC. Encoded protein: CASSNRQGSHEQYF.

CDR3 sequence: CASSRTPGQSSYEQYF. The CDR3 DNA is TGTGCCAGCAGTCGTACCCCGGGACAGAGCTCCTACGAGCAGTACTTC. The chain recombines TRBV27 with TRBJ2-7; 7 bases map to TRBD1. Germline V gives CDR1 MNHEY, CDR2 SMNVEV (reference sequence). The CDR3 has 16 residues. V gave up 5 bases and J gave up 0 bases; unmatched junction bases: 10.

The V call is TRBV7-9, the J call TRBJ1-5; 7 positions match TRBD1. This CDR3 is built from 15 residues. The J segment lost 2 bases and the V segment lost 5 bases, leaving 6 bases of the junction unmatched. The germline gives CDR1 SEHNR, CDR2 FQNEAQ (reference sequence). The CDR3 region is CASSHRQGGNQPQHF. As DNA, the CDR3 is TGTGCCAGCAGCCACCGACAGGGAGGCAATCAGCCCCAGCATTTT.

This clone was seen a few times. The rearrangement joins TRBV19 to TRBJ2-2, with TRBD1 matching 7 bases. Per germline, CDR1 LNHDA and CDR2 SQIVND (reference sequence). The CDR3 loop spans 16 amino acids. The J segment lost 0 bases and the V segment lost 4 bases, leaving 5 bases of the junction unmatched. Here the CDR3 DNA reads TGTGCCAGTAGTACTCAGACAGGGTCGAACACCGGGGAGCTGTTTTTT. Translated, it gives CASSTQTGSNTGELFF.

This rearrangement joins TRBV7-8 to TRBJ2-3, with unresolved D. CDR1 and CDR2 (germline): SGHVS, FQNEAQ. This CDR3 has 13 amino acids. Trimming took 1 base from V and 3 from J, leaving 5 bases between them. CDR3 loop: CASSLVITDTQYF. The CDR3 region has the DNA TGTGCCAGCAGCTTAGTAATTACAGATACGCAGTATTTT.

The V and J genes are TRBV30 and TRBJ2-7; 7 nucleotides line up with TRBD2. With 4 bases clipped from V and 0 bases from J, the junction kept 9 bases outside the gene matches. The CDR3 contains 15 residues. Germline CDR1 and CDR2: GTSNPN and SVGIG (reference sequence). The chain's CDR3 is CAWNLGGGLSYEQYF. The CDR3 DNA follows: TGTGCCTGGAACCTGGGCGGGGGTCTCTCCTACGAGCAGTACTTC.